This T cell receptor beta chain emerged from a study of blood T cell repertoires in COVID-19. Study-wide background: Researchers got acute and convalescent COVID-19 samples from the United States, Italy and Spain. PBMCs, B-cell-depleted T cells, or T cells provided the cDNA or gDNA that made up the material.

V was clipped by 5 bases and J by 5 bases; unmatched bases: 8. The CDR3 has 18 residues. The germline V gene has CDR1 KGHDR and CDR2 SFDVKD. In the original processing: Researchers report that nucleated cell counts were estimated from reference gene primer amplification. Generated by immunoSEQ multiplex PCR, the TCRdb table keeps only in-frame clones and is missing some. For V, J and clone size, that table is used; D and trimming come from the DNA. Of approximately 130,000 clones detected, 70% to 80% appear once; the ten largest clones hold approximately 10%. Sequenced sample: peripheral blood. The chain couples TRBV24-1 to TRBJ2-1; TRBD2 matches 16 bases. The sequence was collected from a human donor in a cohort sampled during active COVID-19. The CDR3 bases are TGTGCCACCAGTGCTGGGACTAGCGGGGGGGCCTGGGACAATGAGCAGTTCTTC. Its protein is CATSAGTSGGAWDNEQFF.